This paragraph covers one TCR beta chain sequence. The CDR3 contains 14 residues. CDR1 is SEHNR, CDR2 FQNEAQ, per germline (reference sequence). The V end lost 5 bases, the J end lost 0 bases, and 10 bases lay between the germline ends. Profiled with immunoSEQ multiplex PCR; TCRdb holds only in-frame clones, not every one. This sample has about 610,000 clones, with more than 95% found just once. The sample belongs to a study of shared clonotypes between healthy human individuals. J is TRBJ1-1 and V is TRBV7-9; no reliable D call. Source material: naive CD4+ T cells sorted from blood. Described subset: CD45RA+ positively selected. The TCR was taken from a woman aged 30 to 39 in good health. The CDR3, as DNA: TGTGCCAGCAGCCCCATTGGGCTGAACACTGAAGCTTTCTTT. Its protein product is CASSPIGLNTEAFF.